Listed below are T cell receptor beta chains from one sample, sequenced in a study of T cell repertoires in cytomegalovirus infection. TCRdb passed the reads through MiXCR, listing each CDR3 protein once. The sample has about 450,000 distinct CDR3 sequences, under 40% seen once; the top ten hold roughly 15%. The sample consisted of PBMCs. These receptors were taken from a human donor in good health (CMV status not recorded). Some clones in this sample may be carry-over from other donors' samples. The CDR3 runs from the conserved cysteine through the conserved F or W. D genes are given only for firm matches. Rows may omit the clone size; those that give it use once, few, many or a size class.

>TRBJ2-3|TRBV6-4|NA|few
CASRANTGADTQYF
TGTGCCAGCAGGGCTAATACTGGTGCAGATACGCAGTATTTT
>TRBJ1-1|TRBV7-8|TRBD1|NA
CASSLYHGQGTFISSMNTEAFF
TGTGCCAGCAGCTTGTATCATGGACAGGGCACCTTCATCTCGTCCATGAACACTGAAGCTTTCTTT
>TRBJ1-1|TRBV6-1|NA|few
CASSELLQGGEAFF
TGTGCCAGCAGTGAACTTCTCCAGGGCGGGGAAGCTTTCTTT
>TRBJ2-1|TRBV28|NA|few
CASRDILAEQFF
TGTGCCAGCAGAGACATTTTGGCTGAGCAGTTCTTC
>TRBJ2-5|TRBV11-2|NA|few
CASSFSPGVEKETQYF
TGTGCCAGCAGCTTCTCCCCCGGGGTAGAAAAGGAGACCCAGTACTTC
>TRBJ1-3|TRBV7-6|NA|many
CASSLAGGVSGNTIYF
TGTGCCAGCAGCTTAGCTGGAGGGGTATCTGGAAACACCATATATTTT
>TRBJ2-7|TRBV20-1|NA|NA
CSAPAASSYEQYF
TGCAGTGCTCCGGCAGCTAGCTCCTACGAGCAGTACTTC
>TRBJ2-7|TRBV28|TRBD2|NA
CASSRGGAQGEQYF
TGTGCCAGCAGTCGCGGGGGGGCCCAAGGCGAGCAGTACTTC
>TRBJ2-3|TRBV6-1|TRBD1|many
CASIDGQGGADTQYF
TGTGCCAGCATTGACGGACAGGGAGGAGCAGATACGCAGTATTTT
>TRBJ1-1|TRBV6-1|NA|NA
CASFKARAVTEAFF
TGTGCCAGTTTCAAAGCCAGGGCAGTCACTGAAGCTTTCTTT
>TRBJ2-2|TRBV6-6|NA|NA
CASSGQIANTGELFF
TGTGCCAGCAGCGGACAGATCGCGAACACCGGGGAGCTGTTTTTT
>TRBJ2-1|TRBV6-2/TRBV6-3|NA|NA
CASSWRDITYNEQFF
TGTGCCAGCAGTTGGAGGGACATTACCTACAATGAGCAGTTCTTC
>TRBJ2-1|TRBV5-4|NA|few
CASQAGRVLNNEQFF
TGTGCCAGCCAAGCAGGTCGGGTATTGAACAATGAGCAGTTCTTC
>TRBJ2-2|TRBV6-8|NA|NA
CASSSDGVAGELFF
TGTGCCAGCAGTTCGGACGGGGTCGCCGGGGAGCTGTTTTTT
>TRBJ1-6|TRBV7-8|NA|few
CASSLASLSGSSYNSPLHF
TGTGCCAGCAGCTTAGCGTCTCTCTCAGGGAGCTCCTATAATTCACCCCTCCACTTT
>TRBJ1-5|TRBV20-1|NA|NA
CSAVRDSNQPQHF
TGCAGTGCTGTCCGGGACAGCAATCAGCCCCAGCATTTT
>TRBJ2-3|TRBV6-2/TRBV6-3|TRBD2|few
CASRPGGSTDTQYF
TGTGCCAGCAGACCGGGGGGTAGCACAGATACGCAGTATTTT
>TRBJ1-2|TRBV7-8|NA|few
CASSPGYPLGYTF
TGTGCCAGCAGCCCGGGCTACCCCCTTGGCTACACCTTC
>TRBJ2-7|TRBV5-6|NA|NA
CASSHRRGSHLSGEQYF
TGTGCCAGCAGCCACCGCAGGGGATCTCACCTTTCGGGCGAGCAGTACTTC
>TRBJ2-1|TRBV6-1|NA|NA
CAGEIQGTGSYNEQFF
TGTGCCGGAGAGATTCAAGGAACCGGCTCCTACAATGAGCAGTTCTTC
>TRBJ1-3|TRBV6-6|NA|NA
CASATGVSGNTIYF
TGTGCCAGCGCTACTGGAGTCTCTGGAAACACCATATATTTT
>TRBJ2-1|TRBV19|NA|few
CASSFPLASSYNEQFF
TGTGCCAGTAGTTTCCCCCTAGCCAGCTCCTACAATGAGCAGTTCTTC
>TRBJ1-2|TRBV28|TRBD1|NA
CASSSYIRQGVIYGYTF
TGTGCCAGCAGTTCCTATATCCGACAGGGTGTGATATATGGCTACACCTTC
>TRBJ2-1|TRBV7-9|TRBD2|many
CASSLERTSGLNEQFF
TGTGCCAGCAGCTTAGAGCGGACTAGCGGGCTAAATGAGCAGTTCTTC
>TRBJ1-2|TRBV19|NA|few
CASSIDLGGPNGYTF
TGTGCCAGTAGTATAGATCTAGGAGGCCCCAATGGCTACACCTTC
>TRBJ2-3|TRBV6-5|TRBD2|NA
CASSPLKPAGGPTDTQYF
TGTGCCAGCAGCCCCTTAAAGCCAGCGGGGGGGCCGACAGATACGCAGTATTTT
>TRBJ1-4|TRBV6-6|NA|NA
CASSPERATNEKLFF
TGTGCCAGCAGCCCTGAGAGAGCAACTAATGAAAAACTGTTTTTT
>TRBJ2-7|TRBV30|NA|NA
CAWSISFSYEQYF
TGTGCCTGGAGTATATCATTCTCCTACGAGCAGTACTTC
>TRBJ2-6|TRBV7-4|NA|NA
CASSPGTAGSGANVLTF
TGTGCCAGCAGCCCCGGGACTGCTGGCTCTGGGGCCAACGTCCTGACTTTC
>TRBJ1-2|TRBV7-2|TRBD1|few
CASSLGGTGGVTHGYTF
TGTGCCAGCAGCTTAGGGGGGACAGGGGGCGTAACACATGGCTACACCTTC
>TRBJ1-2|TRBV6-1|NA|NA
CASSEAGGAINYGYTF
TGTGCCAGCAGTGAAGCCGGGGGGGCGATTAACTATGGCTACACCTTC
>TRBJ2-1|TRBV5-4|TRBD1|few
CASSAGDRAIRMEQFF
TGTGCCAGCAGCGCGGGGGACAGGGCTATACGGATGGAGCAGTTCTTC
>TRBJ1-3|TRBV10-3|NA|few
CAISEQPSGNTIYF
TGTGCCATCAGTGAACAACCCTCTGGAAACACCATATATTTT